This TCR beta chain was sequenced in a study of T cells in localized non-small cell lung cancer. Study-level findings and limits: Adjacent uninvolved lung tissue had the highest T cell clonality, exceeding tumor. The tumor had only one region sequenced, so heterogeneity remains possible. Overall survival was longer when the density of T cells in the blood was higher. When the top 100 tumor clones were examined, a median approximately 54 of them also appeared in the adjacent lung, which was paired and uninvolved.

Comments on this clone: Its antigen is not identified.

Repertoires were generated with immunoSEQ multiplex PCR, while TCRdb's copy carries only in-frame clones and drops some. Of 1,200 or so clones listed, 20% to 30% were seen once; the top ten hold 8% to 11%. With V trimmed by 5 bases and J by 4 bases, 7 bases remained unmatched. This CDR3 comprises 15 residues. From germline, CDR1 is LNHDA and CDR2 SQIVND (reference sequence). This sample comprised lung tumor tissue, obtained before any cancer treatment. The rearrangement joins TRBV19 to TRBJ2-2; 7 nucleotides line up with TRBD1. This TCR came from a male donor aged 60 or older with stage I lung adenocarcinoma. The CDR3 sequence is CASSSGTARTGELFF. In nucleotides, the CDR3 is TGTGCCAGTAGTTCGGGGACAGCTCGCACCGGGGAGCTGTTTTTT.